This paragraph reports one TCR beta chain. The sample belongs to a study of blood T cell repertoires in COVID-19. Across the whole study: Spain, Italy and the United States supplied samples that represented acute and convalescent COVID-19. Nucleic acid was either cDNA or gDNA, and it came from T cells, B-cell-depleted T cells, or PBMCs.

As originally analysed: Estimation of nucleated cell counts was performed using reference gene primer amplification. Some clones are missing from TCRdb's copy, which holds only in-frame ones; the method was immunoSEQ multiplex PCR. V and J calls and clone size come straight from that table; D and trimming were deduced from the DNA. Of some 73,000 clones in the sample, 65% to 85% are singletons; the top ten hold about 3.9%. What was sequenced was peripheral blood. The source is a woman aged 60 to 75 with acute or convalescent COVID-19.

In DNA form, the CDR3 reads TGTGCCTGGAGTATAGCCCGAGCGGATTCCTACGAGCAGTACTTC. Translation gives CAWSIARADSYEQYF. This chain connects TRBV30 to TRBJ2-7, with a tentative D call TRBD2 (5 bases). Trimming pared 2 bases from V and 1 base from J, leaving 15 bases between. The CDR3 sequence is 15 residues long. CDR1 and CDR2 from the germline V gene are GTSNPN and SVGIG (reference sequence).